These T cell receptor beta chains were read from a single sample in a study of shared clonotypes between healthy human individuals. The assay was immunoSEQ multiplex PCR, and TCRdb's table has in-frame clones only and misses some. The sample contains hundreds of thousands of clones, approximately 96% of which appear only once. Sequenced material: naive CD8+ T cells sorted from blood. The receptors stem from a woman aged 30 to 39 in good health. Both conserved end residues are part of each CDR3. The order of the fields is D gene, V gene, clone size, J gene, CDR3 protein, CDR3 DNA. A D gene is named only where the DNA matches it firmly. Some rows have no size entry. The others give once, few or many, or a class for an expanded clone.

>TRBD1|TRBV7-8|.|TRBJ2-5
CASSLAGQPAPETQYF
TGTGCCAGCAGCTTAGCGGGACAGCCGGCTCCAGAGACCCAGTACTTC
>.|TRBV28|.|TRBJ2-7
CASSRTGTTYEQYF
TGTGCCAGCAGCCGAACAGGTACTACCTACGAGCAGTACTTC
>.|TRBV27|.|TRBJ1-2
CASSLTGSTESYGYTF
TGTGCCAGCAGTCTAACAGGGTCAACCGAATCCTATGGCTACACCTTC
>.|TRBV2|.|TRBJ2-1
CASSEHNEQFF
TGTGCCAGCAGTGAGCATAATGAGCAGTTCTTC
>.|TRBV28|.|TRBJ1-1
CASSRVSYTGHLNTEAFF
TGTGCCAGCAGCCGAGTAAGCTATACGGGACACCTGAACACTGAAGCTTTCTTT
>.|TRBV6-1|.|TRBJ1-1
CASRIRGDTEAFF
TGTGCCAGCAGAATAAGGGGGGACACTGAAGCTTTCTTT
>.|TRBV27|.|TRBJ1-6
CASSRLPGKVNSPLHF
TGTGCCAGCAGCCGACTCCCGGGGAAGGTTAATTCACCCCTCCACTTT
>.|TRBV9|.|TRBJ1-2
CASSYKEAEVDSYGYTF
TGTGCCAGCAGCTACAAGGAGGCAGAAGTAGATTCGTATGGCTACACCTTC
>TRBD2|TRBV6-5|.|TRBJ2-7
CASSLLPGGSVEQYF
TGTGCCAGCAGTTTATTACCGGGAGGGTCGGTAGAGCAGTACTTC
>TRBD2|TRBV7-9|.|TRBJ2-1
CASSLGMGGSYNEQFF
TGTGCCAGCAGCTTAGGCATGGGAGGGTCCTACAATGAGCAGTTCTTC
>TRBD1|TRBV27|.|TRBJ2-7
CASRTGGSYEQYF
TGTGCCAGCAGGACAGGGGGCTCCTACGAGCAGTACTTC
>TRBD1|TRBV7-6|.|TRBJ2-1
CASSLVARGLNEQFF
TGTGCCAGCAGCTTAGTAGCCAGGGGGTTGAATGAGCAGTTCTTC
>TRBD2|TRBV7-8|.|TRBJ2-3
CASSLNLAGGPDTQYF
TGTGCCAGCAGCTTAAACCTAGCGGGAGGCCCGGATACGCAGTATTTT
>TRBD2|TRBV7-3|.|TRBJ2-1
CASSYASGSVNEQFF
TGTGCCAGCAGCTACGCTAGCGGGAGCGTCAATGAGCAGTTCTTC
>TRBD2|TRBV7-8|.|TRBJ2-1
CASSVGLAGGIYNEQFF
TGTGCCAGCAGCGTGGGACTAGCGGGAGGCATCTACAATGAGCAGTTCTTC
>.|TRBV2|.|TRBJ2-1
CASSEASLANNEQFF
TGTGCCAGCAGTGAGGCGTCCTTAGCGAACAATGAGCAGTTCTTC
>TRBD2|TRBV9|.|TRBJ2-3
CASSPGTTPTDTQYF
TGTGCCAGCAGCCCCGGGACTACCCCCACAGATACGCAGTATTTT
>TRBD2|TRBV7-2|.|TRBJ2-1
CASSDRDQRDGIGEQFF
TGTGCCAGCAGCGACCGGGACCAGCGGGATGGCATCGGTGAGCAGTTCTTC
>TRBD2|TRBV29-1|.|TRBJ2-7
CSALSGRSYEQYF
TGCAGCGCCCTCAGCGGGAGGTCCTACGAGCAGTACTTC
>TRBD2|TRBV6-1|.|TRBJ2-1
CASSERWRERSYNEQFF
TGTGCCAGCAGTGAAAGGTGGCGGGAGCGGTCCTACAATGAGCAGTTCTTC
>.|TRBV19|.|TRBJ2-7
CASRRASIRLEQYF
TGTGCCAGTAGACGGGCCTCGATCCGCCTCGAGCAGTACTTC
>TRBD2|TRBV10-1|.|TRBJ2-1
CASSESWIAGYYNEQFF
TGCGCCAGCAGTGAGTCATGGATAGCGGGATACTACAATGAGCAGTTCTTC
>.|TRBV6-5|.|TRBJ1-2
CASRSGEVVSYGYTF
TGTGCCAGCCGGTCAGGGGAAGTCGTAAGCTATGGCTACACCTTC
>TRBD2|TRBV6-1|.|TRBJ2-7
CASSEGTSGYEQYF
TGTGCCAGCAGTGAAGGGACTAGCGGCTACGAGCAGTACTTC
>.|TRBV27|.|TRBJ1-2
CASSPAGYYGYTF
TGTGCCAGCAGTCCCGCGGGGTACTATGGCTACACCTTC
>TRBD1|TRBV9|.|TRBJ2-7
CASSAQGFKEQYF
TGTGCCAGCAGCGCACAGGGGTTTAAGGAGCAGTACTTC
>.|TRBV7-2|once|TRBJ2-1
CASSLITGFRREQFF
TGTGCCAGCAGCTTAATTACGGGGTTTCGGCGGGAGCAGTTCTTC
>.|TRBV4-1|.|TRBJ2-3
CASSQEVHGGRTDTQYF
TGCGCCAGCAGCCAAGAGGTTCACGGGGGGCGGACAGATACGCAGTATTTT
>.|TRBV2|.|TRBJ1-1
CASSETRSLPGMNTEAFF
TGTGCCAGCAGTGAAACCAGATCGCTTCCAGGAATGAACACTGAAGCTTTCTTT
>.|TRBV5-8|.|TRBJ2-1
CASSAAGTSLEQFF
TGTGCCAGCAGCGCGGCCGGGACATCGCTTGAGCAGTTCTTC
>.|TRBV28|.|TRBJ2-7
CASSITYEQYF
TGTGCCAGCAGTATAACCTACGAGCAGTACTTC